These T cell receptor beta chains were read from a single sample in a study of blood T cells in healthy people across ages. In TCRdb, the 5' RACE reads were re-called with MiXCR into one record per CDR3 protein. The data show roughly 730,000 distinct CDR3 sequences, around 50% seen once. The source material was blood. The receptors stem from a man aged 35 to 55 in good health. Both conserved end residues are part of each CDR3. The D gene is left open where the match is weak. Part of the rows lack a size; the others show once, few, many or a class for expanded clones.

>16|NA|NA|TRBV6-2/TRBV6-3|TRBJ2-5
TGTGCCAGCAGTTACGGACAGGGCGGGAGCCGTGGGACCCAGTACTTC
CASSYGQGGSRGTQYF
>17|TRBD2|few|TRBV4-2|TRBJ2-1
TGTGCCAGCAGCCCGGCCACTAGCGGGGACCTCTACAATGAGCAGTTCTTC
CASSPATSGDLYNEQFF
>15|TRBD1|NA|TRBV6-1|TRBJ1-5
TGTGCCAGCAGCTTGGACAGGGTCGGCAATCAGCCCCAGCATTTT
CASSLDRVGNQPQHF
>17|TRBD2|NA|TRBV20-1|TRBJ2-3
TGCAGTGCTAGAGGTAGTCTAGCGGCAACAAGCACAGATACGCAGTATTTT
CSARGSLAATSTDTQYF
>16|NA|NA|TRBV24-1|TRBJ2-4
TGTGCCACCAGTGACCCAGGGGCAGGGTCCAAAAACATTCAGTACTTC
CATSDPGAGSKNIQYF
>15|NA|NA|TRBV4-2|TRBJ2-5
TGTGCCAGCAGCCAAGGCGGTGGCTATAGAGAGACCCAGTACTTC
CASSQGGGYRETQYF
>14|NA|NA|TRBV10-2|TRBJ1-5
TGCGCCAGCAGTGAGTCGAACCCCAATCAGCCCCAGCATTTT
CASSESNPNQPQHF
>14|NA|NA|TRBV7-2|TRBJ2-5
TGTGCCAGCAGCGCTGCGGGTGGCCAAGAGACCCAGTACTTC
CASSAAGGQETQYF
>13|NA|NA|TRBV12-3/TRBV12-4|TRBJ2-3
TGTGCCAGCAGTTTAGACGGGGTGGATACGCAGTATTTT
CASSLDGVDTQYF
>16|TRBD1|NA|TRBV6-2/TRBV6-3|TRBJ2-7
TGTGCCAGCAGTATATATGACAGGGGGCCGTGCAATGAGCAGTACTTC
CASSIYDRGPCNEQYF
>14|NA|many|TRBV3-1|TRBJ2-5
TGTGCCAGCAGCCAAGATTGGGGGAGTGAGACCCAGTACTTC
CASSQDWGSETQYF
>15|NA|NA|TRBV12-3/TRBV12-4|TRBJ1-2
TGTGCCAGCAGTTCCGTCTTAGGCAGCATAGATGGCTACACCTTC
CASSSVLGSIDGYTF
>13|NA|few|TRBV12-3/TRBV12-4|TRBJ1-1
TGTGCCAGCAGTTTGGTCCAGGGTGCTGAAGCTTTCTTT
CASSLVQGAEAFF
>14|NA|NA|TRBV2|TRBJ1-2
TGTGCCAGCGCGCGGGGAAGAGCTAACTATGGCTACACCTTC
CASARGRANYGYTF
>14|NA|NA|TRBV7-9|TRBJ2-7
TGTGCCAGCAGCTTAGCGAGTAGGCCCTACGAGCAGTACTTC
CASSLASRPYEQYF
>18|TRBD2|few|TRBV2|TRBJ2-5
TGTGCCAGCAGTGTTGAGCGGGGGAGTAGGGAGGCACAAGAGACCCAGTACTTC
CASSVERGSREAQETQYF
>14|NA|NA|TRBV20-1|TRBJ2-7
TGCAGTGCTACGTCCCAGCTTTTCACCTACGAGCAGTACTTC
CSATSQLFTYEQYF
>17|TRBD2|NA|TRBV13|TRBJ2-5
TGTGCCAGCAGCTCCGGGGCTAGCGGGAGTTTAGTAGAGACCCAGTACTTC
CASSSGASGSLVETQYF
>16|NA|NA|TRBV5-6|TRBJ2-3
TGTGCCAGCAGCTCGTTGCTCAGGGGTTACACGGATACGCAGTATTTT
CASSSLLRGYTDTQYF
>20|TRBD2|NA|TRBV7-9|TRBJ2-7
TGTGCCAGCAGCCCACTAGCGGGGGGGCCCGCTATGATCTCCTACAATGAGCAGTACTTC
CASSPLAGGPAMISYNEQYF
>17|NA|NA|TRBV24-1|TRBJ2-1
TGTGCCACCAGTGCCCCTCCTGGCAGCCCCAAATTAAATGAGCAGTTCTTC
CATSAPPGSPKLNEQFF
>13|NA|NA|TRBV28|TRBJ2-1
TGTGCCACGGAGAGAGGGTTTAATAATGAGCAGTTCTTC
CATERGFNNEQFF
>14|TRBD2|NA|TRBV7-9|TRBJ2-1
TGTGCCAGCAGCGCCGGACTAGTCAGGAGTGAGCAGTTCTTC
CASSAGLVRSEQFF
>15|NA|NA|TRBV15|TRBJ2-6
TGTGCCACCAGCAGAGGGCGAACAGGGGCCAACGTCCTGACTTTC
CATSRGRTGANVLTF
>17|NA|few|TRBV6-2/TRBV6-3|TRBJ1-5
TGTGCCAGCAGTTACTCAAGGAAGGGTCCTAGCAATCAGCCCCAGCATTTT
CASSYSRKGPSNQPQHF
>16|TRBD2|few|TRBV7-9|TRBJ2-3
TGTGCCAGCAGCCTAGGGACTAGCGGGAGCATAGATACGCAGTATTTT
CASSLGTSGSIDTQYF
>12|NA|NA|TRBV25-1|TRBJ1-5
TGTGCCAGCAGTGCAGGGTTGGAGCCCCAGCATTTT
CASSAGLEPQHF
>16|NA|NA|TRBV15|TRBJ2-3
TGTGCCACCAGCGGGCGGGTTCTGACCAGCACAGATACGCAGTATTTT
CATSGRVLTSTDTQYF
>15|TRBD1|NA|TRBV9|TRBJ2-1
TGTGCCAGCAGCGAGGGGGCTAGCTCATTTAATGAGCAGTTCTTC
CASSEGASSFNEQFF
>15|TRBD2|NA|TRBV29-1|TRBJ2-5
TGCAGCGTTGAAGGTGCGGGGGGGTACCAAGAGACCCAGTACTTC
CSVEGAGGYQETQYF
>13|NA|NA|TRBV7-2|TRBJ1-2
TGTGCCAGCAGCTTAAACGGGATCGATGGCTACACCTTC
CASSLNGIDGYTF
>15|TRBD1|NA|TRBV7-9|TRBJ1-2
TGTGCCAGCAGCTCGACAGGGGAGAGAAACTATGGCTACACCTTC
CASSSTGERNYGYTF
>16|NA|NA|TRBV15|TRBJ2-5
TGTGCCACCAGCAGAGATCCGCCAGGCGGTGAAGAGACCCAGTACTTC
CATSRDPPGGEETQYF
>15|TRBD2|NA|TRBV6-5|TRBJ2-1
TGTGCCAGCAGTTACTCGGGAGGGTTTTTGAATGAGCAGTTCTTC
CASSYSGGFLNEQFF
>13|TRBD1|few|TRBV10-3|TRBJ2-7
TGTGCCATCAGTACGGGACAGCCGTACGAGCAGTACTTC
CAISTGQPYEQYF
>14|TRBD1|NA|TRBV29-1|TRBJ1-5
TGCAGCGTTGTAGGGACAGGGGGCAATCAGCCCCAGCATTTT
CSVVGTGGNQPQHF
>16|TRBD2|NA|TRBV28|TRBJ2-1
TGTGCCAGCAGTTTCGGGACTAGGGATGAGATGAATGAGCAGTTCTTC
CASSFGTRDEMNEQFF
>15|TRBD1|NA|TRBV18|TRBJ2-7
TGTGCCAGCTCACCTACCGGGACAGGGGGCTACGAGCAGTACTTC
CASSPTGTGGYEQYF
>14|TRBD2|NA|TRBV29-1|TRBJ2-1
TGCAGCGTTGACCTCCTAGCGGGAGGCAATGAGCAGTTCTTC
CSVDLLAGGNEQFF
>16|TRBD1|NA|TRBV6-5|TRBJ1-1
TGTGCCAGCAGTTCGACCACAGGGGTAATGAACACTGAAGCTTTCTTT
CASSSTTGVMNTEAFF
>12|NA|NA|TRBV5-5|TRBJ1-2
TGTGCCAGCAGCTTGGGAGAACGTGGCTACACCTTC
CASSLGERGYTF
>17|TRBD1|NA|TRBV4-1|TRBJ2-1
TGCGCCAGCAGCCAGGACCCCGGGACAGAGATCTACAATGAGCAGTTCTTC
CASSQDPGTEIYNEQFF
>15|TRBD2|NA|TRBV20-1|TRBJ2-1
TGCAGTGCTCTTAGGGCGGCGGGAGCGTGGGATGAGCAGTTCTTC
CSALRAAGAWDEQFF
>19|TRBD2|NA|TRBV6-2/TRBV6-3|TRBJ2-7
TGTGCCAGCAGTTACCCGGGACTAGCGGGAGTCTCGTTGATGGGAGAGCAGTACTTC
CASSYPGLAGVSLMGEQYF
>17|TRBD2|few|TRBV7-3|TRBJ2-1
TGTGCCAGCAGCTCCTCGTCGGGACTAGCGGGCTACAATGAGCAGTTCTTC
CASSSSSGLAGYNEQFF
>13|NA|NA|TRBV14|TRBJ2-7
TGTGCCAGCTGCTATTTTAGCTCCTACGAGCAGTACTTC
CASCYFSSYEQYF
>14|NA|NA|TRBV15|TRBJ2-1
TGTGCCACCAGCAGAAGACAGGGAGGGGATGAGCAGTTCTTC
CATSRRQGGDEQFF
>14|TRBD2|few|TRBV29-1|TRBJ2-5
TGCAGCGGCGTATCTAGCGGGAGGGTGGAGACCCAGTACTTC
CSGVSSGRVETQYF
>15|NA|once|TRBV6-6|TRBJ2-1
TGTGCCAGCAGTTGGGATAGCCGGGCGAACAATGAGCAGTTCTTC
CASSWDSRANNEQFF
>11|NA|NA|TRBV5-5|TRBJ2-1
TGTGCCAGCTTTCTGGTCAATGAGCAGTTCTTC
CASFLVNEQFF
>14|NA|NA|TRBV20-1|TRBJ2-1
TGCACCTACCCCAATATTAGCTCCTACAATGAGCAGTTCTTC
CTYPNISSYNEQFF
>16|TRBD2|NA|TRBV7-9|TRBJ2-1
TGTGCCAGCAGCTTAGAGGTGGGAGGGCCTGTTTCTGAGCAGTTCTTC
CASSLEVGGPVSEQFF
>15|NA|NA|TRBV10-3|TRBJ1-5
TGTGCCATCAGTGGTGGACAGTTACCAAATCAGCCCCAGCATTTT
CAISGGQLPNQPQHF